One sample yielded the 13 T cell receptor beta chains listed below, sequenced in a study of response to subunit inactivated influenza vaccine. TCRdb independently ran MiXCR on the RT-PCR reads; one entry per CDR3 protein. Of 600,000 to 850,000 distinct CDR3 sequences in the sample, 13% to 15% are singletons; the top ten hold roughly 7.2%. The specimen comprised PBMCs from blood, sampled less than 15 days before vaccination. Receptors were obtained from a man in his fifties or sixties who received an inactivated influenza vaccine.

This chain joins TRBV6-6 and TRBJ1-2; D gene unclear. The CDR3 sequence is 13 residues long. Per the germline V gene, CDR1 is MNHNY and CDR2 is SVGAGI (reference sequence). The V and J ends lost 4 bases and 5 bases respectively, with 11 bases between them. The CDR3: CASSSAIGYGYTF. The CDR3 region has the DNA TGTGCCAGCAGTTCCGCCATAGGATATGGCTACACCTTC.

The genes are TRBV5-5 and TRBJ2-6; perhaps TRBD1 as D (6 bases). The V end was cut by 4 bases, the J end by 0 bases, with 14 bases between. Germline V lookup: CDR1 SGHKS, CDR2 YYEKEE (reference sequence). The length of the CDR3 is 17 residues. The CDR3 protein is CASSGWDTSSGANVLTF. The CDR3 DNA reads as TGTGCCAGCAGCGGATGGGACACCTCCTCTGGGGCCAACGTCCTGACTTTC.

This clonotype was recorded a few times. V is TRBV5-1 and J is TRBJ2-7; TRBD1 matches at 8 bases. The CDR3 loop spans 16 amino acids. The J segment lost 2 bases and the V segment lost 4 bases, leaving 11 bases of the junction unmatched. CDR1 is SGHRS, CDR2 YFSETQ, per germline. The chain's CDR3 is CASSRTTGTGTYEQYF. CDR3 coding DNA: TGCGCCAGCAGCAGAACGACCGGGACAGGAACCTACGAGCAGTACTTC.

This clonotype appeared a few times. The chain uses TRBV28 and TRBJ2-5; 7 bases line up with TRBD1. Germline assignment: CDR1 MDHEN and CDR2 SYDVKM. Germline trimming cut 6 bases from V and 5 bases from J; bases unmatched to any gene: 15. The CDR3 is 16 residues long. Written as DNA, the CDR3 is TGTGCCAGCAGCCCTCGCCGAGGGGGCATGGGGGAGACCCAGTACTTC. Its protein product is CASSPRRGGMGETQYF.

The V and J genes are TRBV5-1 and TRBJ2-1; a possible D gene is TRBD2 (6 bases). Germline V CDR1 and CDR2: SGHRS, YFSETQ. V was pared by 4 bases and J by 6 bases, with 14 bases between. The CDR3 length is 14 residues. The CDR3 DNA is TGCGCCAGCAGCCTGGGAGGCCCATCCAATGAGCAGTTCTTC. Residues: CASSLGGPSNEQFF. The variable domain in full, with the rest retrieved from reference TRBV5-1 and TRBJ2-1, is KAGVTQTPRYLIKTRGQQVTLSCSPISGHRSVSWYQQTPGQGLQFLFEYFSETQRNKGNFPGRFSGRQFSNSRSEMNVSTLELGDSALYLCASSLGGPSNEQFFGPGTRLTVL.

Worth noting for this clonotype: In this CDR3 the conserved last residue, phenylalanine or tryptophan, is missing, so a read error is likely. This rearrangement joins TRBV20-1 to TRBJ2-7, with 10 bases that match TRBD2. J was trimmed by 1 base and V by 3 bases; bases with no gene match: 6. The germline V gene has CDR1 DFQATT and CDR2 SNEGSKA (reference sequence). The CDR3 has 15 amino acids. Here the CDR3 DNA reads TGCAGTGCTAGCCCGATGACTAGCGGGTCCTACGAGCAGTACTTG. Protein: CSASPMTSGSYEQYL.

The CDR3 DNA reads TGTGCCAGCAGAAAGGACAGGGGGGGGATTGGTTATGGCTACACCTTC. Translated, it gives CASRKDRGGIGYGYTF. The genes are TRBV12-3 or TRBV12-4 and TRBJ1-2, with 10 positions matching TRBD1. The CDR3 runs to 16 residues. V was pared by 6 bases and J by 5 bases, with 12 bases of the junction left unmatched.

This chain connects TRBV30 to TRBJ2-3; 10 bases fit TRBD2. CDR1 is GTSNPN, CDR2 SVGIG, per germline (reference sequence). The CDR3 is 16 residues long. The trim removed 0 bases at V and 3 bases at J, leaving 6 bases unmatched. The CDR3 reads CAWSVYASGRTDTQYF. The CDR3 DNA reads TGTGCCTGGAGTGTCTACGCTAGCGGGAGAACAGATACGCAGTATTTT. Variable domain in full (rest from reference TRBV30 and TRBJ2-3): SQTIHQWPATLVQPVGSPLSLECTVEGTSNPNLYWYRQAAGRGLQLLFYSVGIGQISSEVPQNLSASRPQDRQFILSSKKLLLSDSGFYLCAWSVYASGRTDTQYFGPGTRLTVL.

Concerning this clonotype itself: The junction and the germline gene differ at one end; a read error may be behind it. V is TRBV12-3 or TRBV12-4 and J is TRBJ2-5; D unclear. The CDR3 contains 12 residues. The CDR3 DNA reads as TGTGACAGCAGGCTTGCCCGGGAGACCCAGTACTTC. It specifies CDSRLARETQYF.

The chain combines TRBV6-2 or TRBV6-3 with TRBJ1-2, with TRBD1 matching 9 bases. The V and J ends lost 6 bases and 1 base, in that order; junction bases with no gene match: 0. CDR3 size: 13 residues. Germline loops: CDR1 MNHEY, CDR2 SVGEGT. In nucleotides, the CDR3 is TGTGCCAGCAGGGACAGGGGTAACTATGGCTACACCTTC. Encoded protein: CASRDRGNYGYTF.

The table lists this clonotype with many counts. V gene TRBV12-3 or TRBV12-4 combines with J gene TRBJ1-1, with TRBD1 matching 9 bases. V shed 6 bases, J shed 4 bases, and the junction held 6 bases outside the gene matches. The CDR3 totals 14 residues. The CDR3 reads CASSRQGGVTEAFF. The CDR3 DNA follows: TGTGCCAGCAGCAGACAGGGGGGGGTCACTGAAGCTTTCTTT.

The gene calls are TRBV6-5 and TRBJ1-6; D gene uncertain. Germline V gene data show CDR1 as MNHEY and CDR2 as SVGAGI. The CDR3 sequence is 12 residues long. Trimming took 4 bases from V and 14 from J, leaving 12 bases between them. CDR3 protein: CASSSGLRSLHF. The CDR3 DNA follows: TGTGCCAGCAGTTCCGGGCTCCGTTCCCTCCACTTT.

This clonotype was counted between two and nine times. The chain uses TRBV27 and TRBJ1-5; 7 bases match TRBD1. Germline CDR1 is MNHEY and CDR2 is SMNVEV (reference sequence). The CDR3 runs to 15 residues. V lost 6 bases to trimming and J lost 2 bases; unmatched junction nucleotides: 7. CDR3 region: CASRGTEFGNQPQHF. The CDR3 DNA follows: TGTGCCAGCAGAGGGACAGAGTTCGGCAATCAGCCCCAGCATTTT.